The source of this TCR beta chain is a study of human T cells and chemical hapten exposure. Study-wide results and limits: There was a positive correlation between PT1 expanded TCR counts and patch test score. Significantly more large CDR3 similarity clusters arose among expanded TCRs than among controls. TCRs at high frequency, those above 1 in 1000, did not change with DPC sensitization.

A word on this clonotype: What it binds is not known.

Per the germline V gene, CDR1 is ENHRY and CDR2 is SYGVKD. Trimming stripped 5 bases from V and 3 bases from J, with 8 bases between. The CDR3 is 12 residues long. MiXCR, run by TCRdb on the RACE reads, gives a single entry per CDR3 protein. Of around 99,000 distinct CDR3 sequences listed, around 11% are singletons. Stated time point: patch test 1, 2 weeks after DPC sensitization. Noted treatment: therapeutic diphenylcyclopropenone sensitization with weekly scalp DPC. The genes are TRBV10-3 and TRBJ2-7; D is undetermined. The origin of this receptor is a woman between 35 and 50 years old with alopecia areata. Some clones in this sample may be carry-over from other donors' samples. Sample: whole blood, taken in connection with sensitization to the hapten diphenylcyclopropenone (DPC). The CDR3 spells CAISSDLYEQYF. Written as DNA, the CDR3 is TGTGCCATCAGTTCGGACCTCTACGAGCAGTACTTC.